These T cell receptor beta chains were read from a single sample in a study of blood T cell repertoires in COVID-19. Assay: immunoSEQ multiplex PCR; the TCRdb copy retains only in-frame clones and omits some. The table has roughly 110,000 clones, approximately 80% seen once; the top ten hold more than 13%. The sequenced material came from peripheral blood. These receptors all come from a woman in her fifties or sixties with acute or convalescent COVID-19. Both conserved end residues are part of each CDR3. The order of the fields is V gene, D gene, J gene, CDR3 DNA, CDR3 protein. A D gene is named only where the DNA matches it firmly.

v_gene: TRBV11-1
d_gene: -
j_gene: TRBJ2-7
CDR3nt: TGTGCCAGCAGCCGACAGGACTACGAGCAGTACTTC
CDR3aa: CASSRQDYEQYF

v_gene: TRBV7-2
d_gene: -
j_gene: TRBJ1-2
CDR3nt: TGTGCCAGCAGCTTAGCGCAGGGATCGTGGGATGGCTACACCTTC
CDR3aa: CASSLAQGSWDGYTF

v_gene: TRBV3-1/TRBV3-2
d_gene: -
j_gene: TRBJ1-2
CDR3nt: TGTGCCAGCAGCCAAGATAGCCTTGTGGAAGGCTACACCTTC
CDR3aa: CASSQDSLVEGYTF

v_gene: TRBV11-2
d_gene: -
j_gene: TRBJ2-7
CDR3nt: TGTGCCAGCAGCTTGAGAGGCGACTCCTACGAGCAGTACTTC
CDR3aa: CASSLRGDSYEQYF

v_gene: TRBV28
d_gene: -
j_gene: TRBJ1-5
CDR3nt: TGTGCCAGCAGTCCCTCCGGTCAGCCCCAGCATTTT
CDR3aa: CASSPSGQPQHF

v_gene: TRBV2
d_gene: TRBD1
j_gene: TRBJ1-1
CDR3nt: TGTGCCAGCAGTCTCACCGGGACAGGGGGCACTGAAGCTTTCTTT
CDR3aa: CASSLTGTGGTEAFF

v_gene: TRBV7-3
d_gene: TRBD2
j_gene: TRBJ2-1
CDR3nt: TGTGCCAGCAGCCCCCGACTAGCGACCTACAATGAGCAGTTCTTC
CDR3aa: CASSPRLATYNEQFF

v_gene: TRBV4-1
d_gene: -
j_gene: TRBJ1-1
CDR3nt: TGCGCCAGCAGCCGAGGGAAGGCCACGAACACTGAAGCTTTCTTT
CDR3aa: CASSRGKATNTEAFF

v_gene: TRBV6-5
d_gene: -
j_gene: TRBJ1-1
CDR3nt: TGTGCCAGCAGTTACCAGGCGGGAACGAACACTGAAGCTTTCTTT
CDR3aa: CASSYQAGTNTEAFF

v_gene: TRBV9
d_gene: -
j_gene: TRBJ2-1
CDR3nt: TGTGCCAGCAGCGAGGGGGGGATCACCTACAATGAGCAGTTCTTC
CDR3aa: CASSEGGITYNEQFF

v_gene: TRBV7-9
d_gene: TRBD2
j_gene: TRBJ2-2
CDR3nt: TGTGCCAGCCGCGGGAGAAAAGACACCGGGGAGCTGTTTTTT
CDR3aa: CASRGRKDTGELFF

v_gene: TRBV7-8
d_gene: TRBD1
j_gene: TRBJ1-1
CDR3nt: TGTGCCAGCAGCCGGACAGGGTTGGGGGCTTTCTTT
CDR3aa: CASSRTGLGAFF

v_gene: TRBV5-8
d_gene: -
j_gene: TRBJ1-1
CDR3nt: TGTGCCAGCAGCCGTACCGGGAGCCCGAACACTGAAGCTTTCTTT
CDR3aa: CASSRTGSPNTEAFF

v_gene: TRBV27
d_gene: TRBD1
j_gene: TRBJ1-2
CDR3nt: TGTGCCAGCAGTTTTATAGGCGTGACAGGGGGGGGTCCCGACTATGGCTACACCTTC
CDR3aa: CASSFIGVTGGGPDYGYTF

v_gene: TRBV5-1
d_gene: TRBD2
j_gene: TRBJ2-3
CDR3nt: TGCGCCAGCAGCTTGGTGGCTAGCGGGAGAGCGAGCACAGATACGCAGTATTTT
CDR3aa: CASSLVASGRASTDTQYF

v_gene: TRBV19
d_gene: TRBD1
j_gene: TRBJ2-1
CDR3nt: TGTGCCAGTGAACCGGGACAGGGGGGCAATGAGCAGTTCTTC
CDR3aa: CASEPGQGGNEQFF

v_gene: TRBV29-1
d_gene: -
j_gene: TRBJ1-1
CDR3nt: TGCAGCGTCGCCGGCGGGGAGATGAACACTGAAGCTTTCTTT
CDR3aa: CSVAGGEMNTEAFF